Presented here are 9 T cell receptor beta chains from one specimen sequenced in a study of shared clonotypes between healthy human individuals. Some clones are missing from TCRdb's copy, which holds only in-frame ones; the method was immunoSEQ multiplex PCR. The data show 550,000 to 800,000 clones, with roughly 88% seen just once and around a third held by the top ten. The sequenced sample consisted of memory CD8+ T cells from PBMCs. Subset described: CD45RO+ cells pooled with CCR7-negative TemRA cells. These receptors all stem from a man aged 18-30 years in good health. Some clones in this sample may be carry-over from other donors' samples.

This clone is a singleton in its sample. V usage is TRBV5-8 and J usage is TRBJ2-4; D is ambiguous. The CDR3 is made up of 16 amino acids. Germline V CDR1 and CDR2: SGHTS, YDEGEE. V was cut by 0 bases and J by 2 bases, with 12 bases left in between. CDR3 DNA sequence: TGTGCCAGCAGCTTGGTTCCGGGTTCAACCAAAAACATTCAGTACTTC. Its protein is CASSLVPGSTKNIQYF.

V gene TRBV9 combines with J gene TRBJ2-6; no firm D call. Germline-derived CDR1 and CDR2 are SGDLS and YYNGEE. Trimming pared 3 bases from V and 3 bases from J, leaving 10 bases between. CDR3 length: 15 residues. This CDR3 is CASSGRLGGANVLTF. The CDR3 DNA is TGTGCCAGCAGCGGTAGATTGGGTGGGGCCAACGTCCTGACTTTC.

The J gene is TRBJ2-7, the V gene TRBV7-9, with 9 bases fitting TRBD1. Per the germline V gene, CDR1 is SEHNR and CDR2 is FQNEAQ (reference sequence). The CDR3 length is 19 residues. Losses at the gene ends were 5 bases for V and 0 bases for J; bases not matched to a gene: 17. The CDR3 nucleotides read TGTGCCAGCAGCCCTTCCGAACCAGGACCGGGACAGGGCTCCTACGAGCAGTACTTC. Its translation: CASSPSEPGPGQGSYEQYF.

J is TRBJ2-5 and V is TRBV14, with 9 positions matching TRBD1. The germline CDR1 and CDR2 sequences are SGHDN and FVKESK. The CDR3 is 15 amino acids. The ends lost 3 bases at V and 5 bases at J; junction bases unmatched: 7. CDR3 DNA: TGTGCCAGCAGCCATTTCGGAGACAGGGGGGAGACCCAGTACTTC. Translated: CASSHFGDRGETQYF.

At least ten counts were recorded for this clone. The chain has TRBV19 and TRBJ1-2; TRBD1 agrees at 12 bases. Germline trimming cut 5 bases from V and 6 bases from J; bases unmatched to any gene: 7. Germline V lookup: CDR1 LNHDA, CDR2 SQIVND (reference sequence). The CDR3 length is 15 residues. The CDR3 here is CASSPTGTGGNGYTF. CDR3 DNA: TGTGCCAGTAGTCCGACCGGGACAGGGGGCAATGGCTACACCTTC.

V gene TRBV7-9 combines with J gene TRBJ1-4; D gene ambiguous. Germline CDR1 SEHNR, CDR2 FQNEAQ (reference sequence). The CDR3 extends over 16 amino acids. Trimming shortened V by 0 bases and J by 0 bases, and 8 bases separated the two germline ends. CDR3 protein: CASSLAPLATNEKLFF. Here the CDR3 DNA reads TGTGCCAGCAGCTTAGCACCCCTGGCAACTAATGAAAAACTGTTTTTT.

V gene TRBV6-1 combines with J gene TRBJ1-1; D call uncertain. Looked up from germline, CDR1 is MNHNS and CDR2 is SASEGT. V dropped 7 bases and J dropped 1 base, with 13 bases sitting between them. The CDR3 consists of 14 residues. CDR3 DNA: TGTGCCAGCAAAGTCGGCACACCGAACACTGAAGCTTTCTTT. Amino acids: CASKVGTPNTEAFF.

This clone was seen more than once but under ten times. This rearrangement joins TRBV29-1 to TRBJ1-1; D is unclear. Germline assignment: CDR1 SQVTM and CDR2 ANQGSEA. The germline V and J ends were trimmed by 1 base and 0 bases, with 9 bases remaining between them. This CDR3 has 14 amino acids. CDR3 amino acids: CSVEVSSLNTEAFF. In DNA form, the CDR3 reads TGCAGCGTTGAAGTGAGCAGTTTGAACACTGAAGCTTTCTTT.

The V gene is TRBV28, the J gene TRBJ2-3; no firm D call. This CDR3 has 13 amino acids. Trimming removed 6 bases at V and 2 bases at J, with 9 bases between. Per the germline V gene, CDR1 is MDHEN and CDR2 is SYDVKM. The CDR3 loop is CASSRFDTDTQYF. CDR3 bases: TGTGCCAGCAGCCGGTTTGACACAGATACGCAGTATTTT.